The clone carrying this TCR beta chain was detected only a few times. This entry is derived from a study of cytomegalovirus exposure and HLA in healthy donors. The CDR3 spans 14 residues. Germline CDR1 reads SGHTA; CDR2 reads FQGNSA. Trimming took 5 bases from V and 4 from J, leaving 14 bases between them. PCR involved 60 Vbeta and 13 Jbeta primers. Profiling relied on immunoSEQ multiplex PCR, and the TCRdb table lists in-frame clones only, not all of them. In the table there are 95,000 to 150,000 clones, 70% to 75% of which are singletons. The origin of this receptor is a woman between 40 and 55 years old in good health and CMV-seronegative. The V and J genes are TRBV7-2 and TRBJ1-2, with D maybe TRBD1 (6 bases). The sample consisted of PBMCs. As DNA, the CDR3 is TGTGCCAGCAGCCCTTGGCAGGGGACCTATGGCTACACCTTC. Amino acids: CASSPWQGTYGYTF.